A selection of T cell receptor beta chains follows, all from one sample in a study of blood T cell repertoires in COVID-19. Generated by immunoSEQ multiplex PCR, the TCRdb table keeps only in-frame clones and is missing some. Among 270,000 or so clones listed, around 88% were seen once. The sequencing sample was made of PBMCs or T cells enriched from blood (not recorded which). The receptors derive from a woman aged 40 to 50 with acute COVID-19. CDR3s include the opening cysteine and the closing phenylalanine or tryptophan. Fields, in order: clone size, V gene, J gene, D gene, CDR3 DNA, CDR3 protein. The D gene is left open where the match is weak. A clone size is listed for some rows: how often the clone was seen (once, few, many), or a class if it is expanded.

-	TRBV5-1	TRBJ1-5	-	TGCGCCAGCAGCCTCGACAGTAGCAATCAGCCCCAGCATTTT	CASSLDSSNQPQHF
-	TRBV4-1	TRBJ2-2	TRBD1	TGCGCCAGCAGCCCCGGGACAGGGGGATTGTTCACCGGGGAGCTGTTTTTT	CASSPGTGGLFTGELFF
-	TRBV2	TRBJ1-4	TRBD1	TGTGCCAGCAGTGAAACCCTTTGGGACAGGGGGACTAATGAAAAACTGTTTTTT	CASSETLWDRGTNEKLFF
-	TRBV5-1	TRBJ2-6	-	TGCGCCAGCAGCTTGGCGGGGTACTCTGGGGCCAACGTCCTGACTTTC	CASSLAGYSGANVLTF
-	TRBV6-5	TRBJ2-3	-	TGTGCCAGCACCCTGACGGGGGGCACAGATACGCAGTATTTT	CASTLTGGTDTQYF
-	TRBV4-2	TRBJ1-1	TRBD1	TGTGCCAGCAGCCAAGAAAGACAGGGGCACACTGAAGCTTTCTTT	CASSQERQGHTEAFF
-	TRBV18	TRBJ2-1	TRBD2	TGTGCCAGCTCACCAGAGACTAGCGGCTACAATGAGCAGTTCTTC	CASSPETSGYNEQFF
few	TRBV30	TRBJ2-3	TRBD2	TGTGCCTGGGAGACTAGCGGCACCACAGATACGCAGTATTTT	CAWETSGTTDTQYF
once	TRBV7-7	TRBJ2-5	-	TGTGCTAGCAGCTTTACAGACCAAGAGACCCAGTACTTC	CASSFTDQETQYF
once	TRBV18	TRBJ1-1	-	TGTGCCAGCTCACCATTGGGCAGCCGTAACACTGAAGCTTTCTTT	CASSPLGSRNTEAFF
-	TRBV24-1	TRBJ2-2	TRBD1	TGTGCCACCAGGGAAACAGGGGGGAACACCGGGGAGCTGTTTTTT	CATRETGGNTGELFF
-	TRBV7-8	TRBJ2-7	TRBD2	TGTGCCAGCAGCGGACTAGCGGGTAACGAGCAGTACTTC	CASSGLAGNEQYF
-	TRBV7-2	TRBJ1-5	TRBD1	TGTGCCAGCAGCCTTAATGGACAGGTGGTTTTGTGGCCCCAGCATTTT	CASSLNGQVVLWPQHF
-	TRBV27	TRBJ2-1	-	TGTGCCAGCAGTTTAACGGGGAAAACCTACAATGAGCAGTTCTTC	CASSLTGKTYNEQFF
once	TRBV11-2	TRBJ1-1	-	TGTGCCAGCAGCCAGGGTAGGGGCACTGAAGCTTTCTTT	CASSQGRGTEAFF
-	TRBV27	TRBJ2-2	TRBD2	TGTGCCAGCAGTTTAATAGCGGGAGCCGGGCCCGGGGAGCTGTTTTTT	CASSLIAGAGPGELFF
-	TRBV9	TRBJ1-2	-	TGTGCCAGCAGCGTAGGTTGGGCGATGAGTCACTATGGCTACACCTTC	CASSVGWAMSHYGYTF
-	TRBV5-1	TRBJ2-1	-	TGCGCCAGCAGCTTGGTAAGCGGGCTGGGCTACAATGAGCAGTTCTTC	CASSLVSGLGYNEQFF
few	TRBV19	TRBJ1-5	-	TGTGCCAGTAGTATTTATTGTTGTGATCAGCCCCAGCATTTT	CASSIYCCDQPQHF
-	TRBV2	TRBJ1-5	TRBD1	TGTGCCAGCAGACTTCCGGCAGGGGGCGGTCAGCCCCAGCATTTT	CASRLPAGGGQPQHF
-	TRBV12-5	TRBJ2-1	-	TGTGCTAGTGCCAGAAGCGGGCCTACCTACAATGAGCAGTTCTTC	CASARSGPTYNEQFF
-	TRBV19	TRBJ1-5	TRBD1	TGTGCCAGTAGCCCAACAGGGGGCCGGCAGCCCCAGCATTTT	CASSPTGGRQPQHF
-	TRBV5-1	TRBJ1-4	-	TGCGCCAGCAGCTTGGCCCCACAGGGCCCAGGCGAAAAACTGTTTTTT	CASSLAPQGPGEKLFF
once	TRBV27	TRBJ2-4	TRBD1	TGTGCCAGCAGAGGGACAGAAAACATTCAGTACTTC	CASRGTENIQYF
few	TRBV7-8	TRBJ1-1	-	TGTGCCAGCAGCTTAATATCGAGACAGAACACTGAAGCTTTCTTT	CASSLISRQNTEAFF
-	TRBV7-2	TRBJ1-1	-	TGTGCCAGCAGCTTAGAAGAGGGGAACACTGAAGCTTTCTTT	CASSLEEGNTEAFF
once	TRBV28	TRBJ2-6	-	TGTGCCAGCAGCCTGGAGGCATGGACCTCTGGGGCCAACGTCCTGACTTTC	CASSLEAWTSGANVLTF
many	TRBV2	TRBJ2-7	-	TGTGCCAGCAGGCAGTCTGCAGGGGAAAGGGAGCAGTACTTC	CASRQSAGEREQYF
-	TRBV7-9	TRBJ2-7	TRBD2	TGTGCCAGCAGCGCAACTAGCGCCTACGAGCAGTACTTC	CASSATSAYEQYF
-	TRBV30	TRBJ1-1	-	TGTGCCTGGAGTGTACTGACAGCTGAAGCTTTCTTT	CAWSVLTAEAFF